This entry describes one TCR beta chain. Its antigen is still unknown. Cells designated naive CD8 were CD45RO-negative and were positively selected for CCR7, with terminally differentiated effector memory CD45RA+ cells excluded. CDR3 size: 13 residues. TCRdb's table, derived via immunoSEQ multiplex PCR, lists solely in-frame clones and lacks some. The top ten hold under 2% of the sample, which has millions of clones, about 93% seen once. This sample stems from a study of shared clonotypes between healthy human individuals. For the study at large: Per-donor plates numbered three CD4 naive, three CD4 memory, two CD8 naive and one CD8 memory.

Study-wide points: Estimated clonotype richness was generally higher in naive than memory subsets.

The sample comprised naive CD8+ T cells from PBMCs. The receptor comes from a man between 18 and 35 years old in good health. Some clones in this sample may be carry-over from other donors' samples. The chain recombines TRBV21-1 with TRBJ2-7. TRBV21-1 is a pseudogene. CDR3 nucleotide sequence: TGTGCCAGCACCCCCGGTTGGGGTAACGAGCAGTACTTC. It specifies CASTPGWGNEQYF.